The next 3 T cell receptor beta chains were all read from a single sample in a study of cytomegalovirus exposure and HLA in healthy donors. Vbeta (60) and Jbeta (13) primers were used in the PCR. The table came from immunoSEQ multiplex PCR; TCRdb's copy has only in-frame clones and leaves some out. The table has approximately 110,000 clones, about three quarters seen once. What was sequenced was PBMCs. The receptors originated from a middle-aged woman in good health and CMV-seropositive.

The chain uses TRBV7-9 and TRBJ1-1; weak D call: TRBD1 (6 bases). The CDR3 is 13 residues long. V dropped 1 base and J dropped 4 bases, with 7 bases sitting between them. CDR1 is SEHNR and CDR2 is FQNEAQ in the germline V gene (reference sequence). The CDR3 DNA reads TGTGCCAGCAGCTTAGTGGGGGCCACTGAAGCTTTCTTT. It encodes CASSLVGATEAFF.

The chain links TRBV9 to TRBJ2-7; no firm D call. CDR3 length equals 13 residues. V lost 2 bases to trimming and J lost 3 bases, with 9 bases between them. Germline V gene sequence: CDR1 SGDLS, CDR2 YYNGEE. In DNA form, the CDR3 reads TGTGCCAGCAGCGTTTCCCCCAACTACGAGCAGTACTTC. Translation gives CASSVSPNYEQYF.

The CDR3 here is CASSRTSGQETQYF. DNA for the CDR3: TGTGCCAGCAGCCGGACTAGCGGGCAAGAGACCCAGTACTTC. V usage is TRBV4-2 and J usage is TRBJ2-5; 11 bases are shared with TRBD2. CDR1 is LGHNA, CDR2 YNFKEQ, per germline. J lost 2 bases, V lost 4 bases, and 0 bases had no gene match. This CDR3 comprises 14 residues.